This passage covers 24 T cell receptor beta chains from one sample sequenced in a study of CD8+ T cells in alopecia areata. Extraction of RNA preceded its reverse transcription into cDNA, which served as the sequencing template. Method: immunoSEQ multiplex PCR; TCRdb's copy keeps in-frame clones and lacks some. This sample carries 200,000 to 300,000 clones, none of them present only once. The sorting of pooled cutaneous lymph node cells relied on CD4, CD8alpha, NKG2D, NKG2ACE and other markers. Sequencing was carried out using CD4+ T cells sorted from a lymph node. The source is a C3H/HeJ mouse with alopecia areata. The MHC haplotype of the strain is H2-k.

As concerns this clone: The genes and germline here are from mouse. From the germline J gene comes the end of the CDR3, since the read stops 4 residues before it. This chain links TRBV1 with TRBJ2-2; D might be TRBD1 (6 bases). Germline V gene lookup returns CDR1 NSQYPW and CDR2 LRSPGD (reference sequence). The CDR3 is 16 residues long. Deletions cut 1 base from V and 0 bases from J, with 9 bases between. Incomplete CDR3 DNA: TGCACCTGCAGTGCAGTTGGGACATCAAACACCGGG. It translates to CTCSAVGTSNTG. The entire CDR3 protein is CTCSAVGTSNTGQLYF.

This clone was seen a few times. Mouse germline and gene names are used. The CDR3 end is not reached by the read, which stops 4 residues before it; the germline J gene fills it in. The chain employs TRBV19 and TRBJ1-2; possible D gene TRBD1, 5 bases. Germline CDR1 is FNHDT and CDR2 is SITEND (reference sequence). The ends were cut back, 2 bases at V and 0 bases at J, with 11 bases in the middle. The CDR3 spans 15 residues. The DNA read from the CDR3 is TGTGCCAGCAGTATCACCGGACAAACAAACTCC. It is translated as CASSITGQTNS. The CDR3 as a whole reads CASSITGQTNSDYTF.

With respect to this clone: The genes are named according to mouse. The read terminates 4 residues before the CDR3 end, so the remaining end is supplied by the germline J gene. The V gene is TRBV5, the J gene TRBJ2-1; TRBD2 aligns across 10 bases. Germline CDR1 and CDR2: LGHNA and YNLKQL (reference sequence). The J segment lost 4 bases and the V segment lost 0 bases, leaving 3 bases of the junction unmatched. The CDR3 has 16 residues. CDR3 protein: CASSQDWTGGYAEQFF. The part of the CDR3 DNA that was read is TGTGCCAGCAGCCAAGATTGGACTGGGGGATATGCT.

Comments on this clone: Mouse gene names and germline throughout. The read falls 4 residues short of the CDR3 end, and the missing part is taken from the germline J gene. This chain connects TRBV1 to TRBJ2-5; perhaps TRBD2 as D (6 bases). V shed 5 bases and J shed 2 bases, with 14 bases lying between them. Germline V gene data show CDR1 as NSQYPW and CDR2 as LRSPGD (reference sequence). The CDR3 spans 15 residues. The CDR3: CTCSISGTPQDTQYF. The CDR3 DNA, read in part, is TGCACCTGCAGTATCTCCGGGACTCCCCAAGAC.

This clone has just a few counts. A much larger clone differs from this one at a single base, so this may be a read error. Any gene name here is a mouse gene name. Sequencing ends 4 residues short of the CDR3 end; the germline J gene provides the rest. The sample has other DNA sequences that encode this CDR3 too. This chain links TRBV19 with TRBJ2-7, with 7 bases identical to TRBD1. Germline-derived CDR1 and CDR2 are FNHDT and SITEND (reference sequence). The CDR3 runs 11 residues. The CDR3 protein is CASRDRDEQYF. The part of the CDR3 DNA that was read is TGTGCCAGCAGAGACAGGGAT.

This clone was detected only a few times. Mouse names are used for the genes. The read gets to within 4 residues of the CDR3 end, and the germline J gene fills in the rest. The rearrangement uses TRBV29 and TRBJ1-2, with 9 positions matching TRBD1. Per the germline V gene, CDR1 is MSHET and CDR2 is SYDVDS. The CDR3 covers 15 residues. The junction had 5 bases not matched to a gene; V was cut back by 5 bases and J by 1 base. The DNA read from the CDR3 is TGTGCTAGCAGTCAACCGGGACAGGGAAACTCC. Translated: CASSQPGQGNS. The entire CDR3 is CASSQPGQGNSDYTF.

This clone has a handful of counts. Genes here carry mouse names. The read halts 3 residues ahead of the CDR3 end, with the missing end drawn from the germline J gene. The rearrangement links TRBV19 to TRBJ1-6; TRBD1 agrees at 7 bases. TRBJ1-6 is given ORF status, its function remaining uncertain. The junction had 3 bases not matched to a gene; V was cut back by 3 bases and J by 6 bases. Germline CDR1 FNHDT, CDR2 SITEND (reference sequence). This CDR3 contains 14 residues. CDR3 DNA, as far as it was read: TGTGCCAGCAGTACGACAGGGATTAATTCGCCC. Translation: CASSTTGINSP. The complete CDR3 reads CASSTTGINSPLYF.

This clone was counted between two and nine times. Any gene name here is a mouse gene name. The read falls 4 residues short of the CDR3 end, and the missing part is taken from the germline J gene. The chain is built from TRBV31 and TRBJ2-2; D possibly corresponds to TRBD2 (7 bases). The CDR3 totals 14 residues. Germline V gene lookup returns CDR1 GKSSPN and CDR2 SITVG. The V and J ends lost 0 bases and 4 bases respectively, with 9 bases between them. The CDR3 protein is CAWSLGGLTGQLYF. The CDR3 bases that were read are TGTGCCTGGAGTCTAGGGGGGCTCACCGGG.

Regarding this clone: The genes and germline here are from mouse. The read stops 4 residues short of the end of the CDR3; the missing end is completed from the germline J gene. The same CDR3 is also encoded by other DNA sequences in this sample. J is TRBJ2-7 and V is TRBV13-3; 7 nucleotides match TRBD2. CDR1 is NNHDY and CDR2 is SYVADS in the germline V gene. This CDR3 is 13 amino acids long. The CDR3 DNA, read in part, is TGTGCCAGCAGTGAAGCTGGGGGATAT. Its protein product is CASSEAGGY. The full CDR3 protein is CASSEAGGYEQYF.

With respect to this clone: Gene names and germline refer to mouse. CDR3 DNA (partial): TGTGCCAGCAGGTACAGGGGACCCACCGGG. Amino acid sequence: CASRYRGPTG. The whole CDR3 sequence is CASRYRGPTGQLYF. J is TRBJ2-2 and V is TRBV14, with 7 bases lining up with TRBD1. The read ends 4 residues before the CDR3 terminus; that terminus is restored from the germline J gene. CDR3 length equals 14 residues. Germline V gives CDR1 SGHDT, CDR2 FRDEAV. V lost 5 bases to trimming and J lost 4 bases; unmatched junction nucleotides: 5.

This clone was observed a few times. Mouse names are used for the genes. The sequenced fragment ends 4 residues before the CDR3 boundary, so the rest is inferred from the germline J gene. The chain has TRBV13-3 and TRBJ2-5; TRBD1 is a possible D gene (5 bases). Germline assignment: CDR1 NNHDY and CDR2 SYVADS. This CDR3 contains 15 residues. This chain's CDR3 is CASSDPGRGEDTQYF. CDR3 DNA (partial): TGTGCCAGCAGTGACCCAGGAAGAGGGGAAGAC.

Comments on this clone: Genes here carry mouse names. Read data end 4 residues before the CDR3 end; the end is taken from the germline J gene. J is TRBJ2-1 and V is TRBV19, with TRBD2 matching 10 bases. This CDR3 is built from 14 residues. Germline V gene data show CDR1 as FNHDT and CDR2 as SITEND (reference sequence). Trimming removed 7 bases from V and 1 base from J; junction bases left unmatched: 2. CDR3 bases read: TGTGCCAGCCAACTGGGGGGGAACTATGCT. Its protein is CASQLGGNYA. The full CDR3 reads CASQLGGNYAEQFF.

In regard to this clone: Mouse gene names and germline throughout. The read falls 4 residues short of the CDR3 end, and the missing part is taken from the germline J gene. This chain joins TRBV1 and TRBJ1-2; the D is unclear. Germline CDR1 is NSQYPW and CDR2 is LRSPGD (reference sequence). The CDR3 consists of 15 residues. Trimming pared 0 bases from V and 0 bases from J, leaving 8 bases between. The CDR3 protein is CTCSADPRTNSDYTF. The CDR3 DNA, read in part, is TGCACCTGCAGTGCAGATCCCAGGACAAACTCC.

This clone was picked up many times. Mouse gene names apply. The read gets to within 4 residues of the CDR3 end, and the germline J gene fills in the rest. Within the sample, other DNA sequences also encode this same CDR3. The chain recombines TRBV12-1 with TRBJ1-2, with TRBD1 matching 7 bases. This CDR3 region has 15 residues. V lost 0 bases to trimming and J lost 0 bases; unmatched junction nucleotides: 3. CDR1 and CDR2 (germline): SGHSN, HYEKVE. The CDR3 bases that were read are TGTGCCAGCTCTCTCTCCGGGACAGCAAACTCC. It specifies CASSLSGTANS. The full-length CDR3 reads as CASSLSGTANSDYTF. The full variable domain, with the rest looked up from reference TRBV12-1 and TRBJ1-2, is DSGVVQSPRHIIKEKGGRSVLTCIPISGHSNVVWYQQTLGKELKFLIQHYEKVERDKGFLPSRFSVQQFDDYHSEMNMSALELEDSAMYFCASSLSGTANSDYTFGSGTRLLVI.

This clone has more than one count but fewer than ten. Here the gene names and germline are mouse. The CDR3 end is not reached by the read, which stops 4 residues before it; the germline J gene fills it in. V gene TRBV31 combines with J gene TRBJ1-2; no firm D call. The CDR3 spans 13 residues. CDR1 is GKSSPN and CDR2 is SITVG in the germline V gene. V gave up 0 bases and J gave up 1 base, with 6 bases separating them. Incomplete CDR3 DNA: TGTGCCTGGAGTCTAGCTGTAAACTCC. Protein: CAWSLAVNS. The full CDR3 protein is CAWSLAVNSDYTF.

Worth noting for this clone: The genes are named according to mouse. The read ends 4 residues shy of where the CDR3 ends; the end is completed using the germline J gene. This sample also contains other DNA sequences that code for the same CDR3. The rearrangement links TRBV19 to TRBJ2-7; D remains unclear. The V gene's germline CDR1 is FNHDT and CDR2 SITEND (reference sequence). The CDR3 extends over 12 amino acids. CDR3 amino acids: CASSPDKYEQYF. The CDR3 DNA, read in part, is TGTGCCAGCAGCCCAGACAAATAT.

Concerning this clone itself: The gene symbols are mouse symbols. The CDR3 goes on 4 residues after the read ends, and that part is filled in from the germline J gene. Other DNA variants within this sample encode the same CDR3. The chain recombines TRBV14 with TRBJ2-5, with 7 bases fitting TRBD1. V dropped 5 bases and J dropped 0; count of bases not matched to a gene: 3. This CDR3 comprises 14 residues. Germline assignment: CDR1 SGHDT and CDR2 FRDEAV. CDR3 amino acids: CASSPQGNQDTQYF. The sequenced part of the CDR3 DNA is TGTGCCAGCAGCCCACAGGGGAACCAAGAC. The complete variable domain, with remaining parts taken from reference TRBV14 and TRBJ2-5, reads EAGVTQSPRYAVLQEGQAVSFWCDPISGHDTLYWYQQPRDQGPQLLVYFRDEAVIDNSQLPSDRFSAVRPKGTNSTLKIQSAKQGDTATYLCASSPQGNQDTQYFGPGTRLLVL.

A note on this clone: Gene labels here are mouse ones. The CDR3 is cut off 4 residues early in the read; its end comes from the germline J gene. The sample carries other DNA sequences with the same CDR3. The rearrangement links TRBV19 to TRBJ2-7; the match to TRBD1 covers 10 bases. The V gene's germline CDR1 is FNHDT and CDR2 SITEND (reference sequence). This CDR3 spans 13 amino acids. The CDR3 spells CASSGDRGYEQYF. The sequenced part of the CDR3 DNA is TGTGCCAGCAGTGGGGACAGGGGATAT. The entire variable domain, with the rest obtained from reference TRBV19 and TRBJ2-7, is as follows: GGIITQTPKFLIGQEGQKLTLKCQQNFNHDTMYWYRQDSGKGLRLIYYSITENDLQKGDLSEGYDASREKKSSFSLTVTSAQKNEMAVFLCASSGDRGYEQYFGPGTRLTVL.

On this clone: Germline and genes: mouse. From the germline J gene comes the end of the CDR3, since the read stops 3 residues before it. The chain joins TRBV19 to TRBJ1-6; a weak D match, TRBD1 (6 bases). TRBJ1-6 is marked as an open reading frame, function uncertain. Per germline, CDR1 FNHDT and CDR2 SITEND (reference sequence). The V gene lost 1 base and the J gene lost 3 bases, with 11 bases spanning the gap. The CDR3 is made up of 16 amino acids. Incomplete CDR3 DNA: TGTGCCAGCAGTATACGGGGGGCTTTCTATAATTCGCCC. This sequence encodes CASSIRGAFYNSP. The whole CDR3 reads CASSIRGAFYNSPLYF.

This clone has only a few counts. Gene names follow the mouse nomenclature. The read gets to within 4 residues of the CDR3 end, and the germline J gene fills in the rest. V gene TRBV13-2 combines with J gene TRBJ2-5; perhaps TRBD1 as D (7 bases). V lost 3 bases to trimming and J lost 0 bases, with 14 bases between them. The CDR3 runs 16 residues. Germline CDR1 is NNHNN and CDR2 is SYGAGS (reference sequence). The sequenced CDR3 bases are TGTGCCAGCGGTGGGGGAGGGGGCCCTAACCAAGAC. Its translation is CASGGGGGPNQD. The CDR3 as a whole reads CASGGGGGPNQDTQYF.

This clone has only a few counts. The germline and genes are mouse ones. The missing CDR3 end, 4 residues past where the read stops, is filled in from the germline J gene. The chain is built from TRBV13-2 and TRBJ2-5, with D maybe TRBD2 (5 bases). V shed 5 bases and J shed 0 bases, with 10 bases lying between them. The CDR3 has 14 amino acids. In germline, CDR1 is NNHNN, CDR2 SYGAGS (reference sequence). The chain's CDR3 is CASGALGNQDTQYF. CDR3 DNA (partial): TGTGCCAGCGGCGCGCTGGGTAACCAAGAC.

As for this clone: Gene labels here are mouse ones. Coverage ceases 4 residues before the CDR3 finishes, and the germline J gene fills in the end. Other DNA sequences of this sample code for an identical CDR3. This sequence joins TRBV1 and TRBJ2-1; 7 nucleotides align to TRBD1. Germline lookup yields CDR1 NSQYPW and CDR2 LRSPGD (reference sequence). The CDR3 loop spans 15 amino acids. With 0 bases clipped from V and 4 bases from J, the junction kept 3 bases outside the gene matches. The part of the CDR3 DNA that was read is TGCACCTGCAGTGCAGAACAGGGGCGGTATGCT. Translation gives CTCSAEQGRYA. In full, the CDR3 reads CTCSAEQGRYAEQFF.

With regard to this clone: This could be a read error, since a much larger clone is one nucleotide away. Gene names are mouse gene names. The sequence runs out 4 residues before the end of the CDR3; the remainder is reconstructed from the germline J gene. The same CDR3 arises from other DNA sequences in this sample as well. The chain carries TRBV5 and TRBJ2-2; 7 bases are a match to TRBD1. This CDR3 is 15 amino acids long. In germline, CDR1 is LGHNA, CDR2 YNLKQL (reference sequence). The V gene end was trimmed by 4 bases and the J gene end by 0 bases; junction bases not matched to a gene: 2. The CDR3 loop reads CASSRQGANTGQLYF. The covered CDR3 bases are TGTGCCAGCAGCCGACAGGGTGCAAACACCGGG.

As to this clone: Gene names refer to mouse genes. The read finishes 4 residues shy of the CDR3 end, and the germline J gene is used to complete it. In the same sample, other DNA sequences code for this CDR3. This chain joins TRBV31 and TRBJ2-2, with TRBD2 matching over 8 bases. Per the germline V gene, CDR1 is GKSSPN and CDR2 is SITVG. J gave up 1 base and V 0 bases, and 1 base lay outside the gene matches. This CDR3 comprises 15 residues. Partial CDR3 DNA: TGTGCCTGGAGTCTTGGGGGGGGAAACACCGGG. Translated: CAWSLGGGNTG. Given in full, the CDR3 is CAWSLGGGNTGQLYF. The whole variable domain, filled in from reference TRBV31 and TRBJ2-2, reads AQTIHQWPVAEIKAVGSPLSLGCTIKGKSSPNLYWYWQATGGTLQQLFYSITVGQVESVVQLNLSASRPKDDQFILSTEKLLLSHSGFYLCAWSLGGGNTGQLYFGEGSKLTVL.